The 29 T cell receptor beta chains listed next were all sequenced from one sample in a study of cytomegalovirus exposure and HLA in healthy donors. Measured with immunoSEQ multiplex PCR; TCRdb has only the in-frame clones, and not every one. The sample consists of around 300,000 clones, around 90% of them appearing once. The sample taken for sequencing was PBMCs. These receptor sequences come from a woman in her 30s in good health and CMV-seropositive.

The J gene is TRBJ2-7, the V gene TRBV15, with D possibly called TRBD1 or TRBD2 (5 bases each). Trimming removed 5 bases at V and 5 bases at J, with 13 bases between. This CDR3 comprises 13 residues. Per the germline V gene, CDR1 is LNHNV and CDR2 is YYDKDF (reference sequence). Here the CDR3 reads CATSGKRDDEQYF. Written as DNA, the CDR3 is TGTGCCACCAGCGGGAAGAGGGACGACGAGCAGTACTTC.

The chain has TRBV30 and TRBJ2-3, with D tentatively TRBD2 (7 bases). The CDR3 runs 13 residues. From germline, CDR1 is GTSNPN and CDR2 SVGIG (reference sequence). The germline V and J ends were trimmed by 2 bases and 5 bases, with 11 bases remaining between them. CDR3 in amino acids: CAWSRGGLDTQYF. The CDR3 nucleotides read TGTGCCTGGAGTAGGGGGGGCCTAGATACGCAGTATTTT.

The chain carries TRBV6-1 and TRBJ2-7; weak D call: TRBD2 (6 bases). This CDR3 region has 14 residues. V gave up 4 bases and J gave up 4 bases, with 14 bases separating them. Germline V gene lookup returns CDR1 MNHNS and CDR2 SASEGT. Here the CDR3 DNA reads TGTGCCAGCAGTGGTGGCGGGGTACCATACGAGCAGTACTTC. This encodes CASSGGGVPYEQYF.

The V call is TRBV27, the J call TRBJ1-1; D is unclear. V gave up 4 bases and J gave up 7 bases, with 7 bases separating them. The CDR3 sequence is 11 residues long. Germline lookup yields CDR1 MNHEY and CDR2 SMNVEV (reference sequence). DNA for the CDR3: TGTGCCAGCAGTTGGAGGAATGAAGCTTTCTTT. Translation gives CASSWRNEAFF.

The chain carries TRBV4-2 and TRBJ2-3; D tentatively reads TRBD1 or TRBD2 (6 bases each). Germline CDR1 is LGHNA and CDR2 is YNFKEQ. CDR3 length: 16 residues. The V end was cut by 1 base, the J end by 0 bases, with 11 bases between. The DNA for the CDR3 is TGTGCCAGCAGCCAAGGGGGGGCGGGGAGCACAGATACGCAGTATTTT. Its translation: CASSQGGAGSTDTQYF.

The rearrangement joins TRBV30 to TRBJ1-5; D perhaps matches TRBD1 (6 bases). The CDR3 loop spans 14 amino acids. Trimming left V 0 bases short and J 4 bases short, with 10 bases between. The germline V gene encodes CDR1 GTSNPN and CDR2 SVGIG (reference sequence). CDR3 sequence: CAWSVRTGNQPQHF. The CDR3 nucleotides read TGTGCCTGGAGTGTACGTACAGGGAATCAGCCCCAGCATTTT.

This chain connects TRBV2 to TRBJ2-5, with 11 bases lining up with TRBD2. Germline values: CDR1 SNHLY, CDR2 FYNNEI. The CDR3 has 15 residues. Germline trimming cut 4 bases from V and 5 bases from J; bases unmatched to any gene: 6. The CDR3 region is CASSGVLAGGETQYF. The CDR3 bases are TGTGCCAGCAGTGGTGTTCTAGCGGGGGGCGAGACCCAGTACTTC.

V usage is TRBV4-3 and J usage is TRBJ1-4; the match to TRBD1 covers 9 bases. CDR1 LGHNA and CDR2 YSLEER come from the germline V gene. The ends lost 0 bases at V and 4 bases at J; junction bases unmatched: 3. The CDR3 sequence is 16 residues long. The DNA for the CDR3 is TGCGCCAGCAGCCAAGATGGGACAGGGCATAATGAAAAACTGTTTTTT. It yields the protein CASSQDGTGHNEKLFF.

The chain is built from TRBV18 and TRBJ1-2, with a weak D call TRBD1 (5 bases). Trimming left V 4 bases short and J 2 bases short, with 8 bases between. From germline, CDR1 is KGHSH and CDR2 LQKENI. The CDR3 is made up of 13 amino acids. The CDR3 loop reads CASSQGRNYGYTF. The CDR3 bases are TGTGCCAGCTCACAGGGGAGGAACTATGGCTACACCTTC.

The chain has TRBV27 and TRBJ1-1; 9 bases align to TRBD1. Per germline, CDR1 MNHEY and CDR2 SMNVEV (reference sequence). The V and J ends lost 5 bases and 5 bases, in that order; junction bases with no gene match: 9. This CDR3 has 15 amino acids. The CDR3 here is CASSGTGGDGTEAFF. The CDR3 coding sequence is TGTGCCAGCAGTGGAACAGGGGGCGATGGAACTGAAGCTTTCTTT.

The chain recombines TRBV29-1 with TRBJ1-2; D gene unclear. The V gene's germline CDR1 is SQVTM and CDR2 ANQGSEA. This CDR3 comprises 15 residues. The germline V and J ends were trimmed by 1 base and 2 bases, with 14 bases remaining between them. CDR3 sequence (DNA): TGCAGCGTTGAAGGGTCCGGGAAGAACAACTATGGCTACACCTTC. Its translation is CSVEGSGKNNYGYTF.

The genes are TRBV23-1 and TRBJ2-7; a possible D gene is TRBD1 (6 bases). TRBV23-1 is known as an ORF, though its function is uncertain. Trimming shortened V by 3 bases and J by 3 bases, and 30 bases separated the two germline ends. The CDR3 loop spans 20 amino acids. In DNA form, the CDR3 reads TGCGCCAGCAGTCATAAGGCGCTCGGGACAACAATGCCTCCCATCTACGAGCAGTACTTC. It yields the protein CASSHKALGTTMPPIYEQYF.

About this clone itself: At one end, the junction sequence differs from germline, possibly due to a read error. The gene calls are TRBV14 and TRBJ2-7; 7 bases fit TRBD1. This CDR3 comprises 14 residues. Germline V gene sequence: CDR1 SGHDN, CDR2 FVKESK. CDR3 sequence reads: CANSQAGQAYEQYF. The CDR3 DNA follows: TGTGCCAACAGCCAAGCCGGACAGGCCTACGAGCAGTACTTC.

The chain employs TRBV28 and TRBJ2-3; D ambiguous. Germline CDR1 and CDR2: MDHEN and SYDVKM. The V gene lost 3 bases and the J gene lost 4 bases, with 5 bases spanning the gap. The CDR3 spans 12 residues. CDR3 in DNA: TGTGCCAGCAGTTTCTTAGCAGATACGCAGTATTTT. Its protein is CASSFLADTQYF. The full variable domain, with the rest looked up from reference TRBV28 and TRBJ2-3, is DVKVTQSSRYLVKRTGEKVFLECVQDMDHENMFWYRQDPGLGLRLIYFSYDVKMKEKGDIPEGYSVSREKKERFSLILESASTNQTSMYLCASSFLADTQYFGPGTRLTVL.

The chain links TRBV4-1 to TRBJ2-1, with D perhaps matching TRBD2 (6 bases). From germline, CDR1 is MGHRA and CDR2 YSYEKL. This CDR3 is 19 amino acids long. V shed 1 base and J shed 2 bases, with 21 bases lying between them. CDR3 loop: CASSQAIFSGEVTYNEQFF. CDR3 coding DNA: TGCGCCAGCAGCCAAGCTATCTTTTCGGGGGAGGTTACCTACAATGAGCAGTTCTTC.

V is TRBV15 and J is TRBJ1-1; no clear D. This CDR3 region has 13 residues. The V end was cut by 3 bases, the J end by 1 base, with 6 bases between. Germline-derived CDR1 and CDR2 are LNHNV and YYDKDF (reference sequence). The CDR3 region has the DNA TGTGCCACCAGCAGCGACGGGAACACTGAAGCTTTCTTT. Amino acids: CATSSDGNTEAFF.

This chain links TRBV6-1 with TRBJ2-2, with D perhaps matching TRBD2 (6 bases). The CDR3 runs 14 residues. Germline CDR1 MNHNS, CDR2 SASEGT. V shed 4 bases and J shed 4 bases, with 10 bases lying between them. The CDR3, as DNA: TGTGCCAGCAGTGCTGGAGCGGGCACCGGGGAGCTGTTTTTT. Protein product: CASSAGAGTGELFF.

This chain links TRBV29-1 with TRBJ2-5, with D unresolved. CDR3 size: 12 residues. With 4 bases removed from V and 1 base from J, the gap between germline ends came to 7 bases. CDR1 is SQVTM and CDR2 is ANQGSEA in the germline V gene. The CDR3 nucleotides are TGCAGCGTTGTGGCTACCCAAGAGACCCAGTACTTC. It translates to CSVVATQETQYF.

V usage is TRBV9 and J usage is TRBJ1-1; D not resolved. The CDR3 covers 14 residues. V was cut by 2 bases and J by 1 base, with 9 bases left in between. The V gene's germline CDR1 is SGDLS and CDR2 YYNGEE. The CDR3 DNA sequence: TGTGCCAGCAGCGTTAGTCCGGAGAACACTGAAGCTTTCTTT. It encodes CASSVSPENTEAFF.

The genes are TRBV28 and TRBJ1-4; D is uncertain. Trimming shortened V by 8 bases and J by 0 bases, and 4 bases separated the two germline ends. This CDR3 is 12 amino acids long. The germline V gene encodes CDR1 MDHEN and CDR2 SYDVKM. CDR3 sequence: CASSATNEKLFF. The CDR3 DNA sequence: TGTGCCAGCTCTGCAACTAATGAAAAACTGTTTTTT.

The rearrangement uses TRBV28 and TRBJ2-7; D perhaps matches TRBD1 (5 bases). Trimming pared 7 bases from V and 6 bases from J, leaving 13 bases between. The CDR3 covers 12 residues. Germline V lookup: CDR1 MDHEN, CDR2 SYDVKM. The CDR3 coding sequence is TGTGCCAGCACCGCCTCAGGGTTCGAGCAGTACTTC. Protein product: CASTASGFEQYF.

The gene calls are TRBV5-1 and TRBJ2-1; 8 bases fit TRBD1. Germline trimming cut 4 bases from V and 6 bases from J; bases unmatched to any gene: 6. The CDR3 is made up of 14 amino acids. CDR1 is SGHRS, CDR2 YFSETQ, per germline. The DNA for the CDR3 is TGCGCCAGCAGCCCAGACAGGGGTCCCAATGAGCAGTTCTTC. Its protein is CASSPDRGPNEQFF. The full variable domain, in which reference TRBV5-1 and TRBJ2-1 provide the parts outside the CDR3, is KAGVTQTPRYLIKTRGQQVTLSCSPISGHRSVSWYQQTPGQGLQFLFEYFSETQRNKGNFPGRFSGRQFSNSRSEMNVSTLELGDSALYLCASSPDRGPNEQFFGPGTRLTVL.

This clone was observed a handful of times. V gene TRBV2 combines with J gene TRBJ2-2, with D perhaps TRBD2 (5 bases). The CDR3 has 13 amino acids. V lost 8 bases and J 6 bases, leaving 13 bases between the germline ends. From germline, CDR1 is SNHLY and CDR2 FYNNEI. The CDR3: CASLAPAPGELFF. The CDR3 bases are TGTGCCAGCCTAGCACCGGCGCCCGGGGAGCTGTTTTTT.

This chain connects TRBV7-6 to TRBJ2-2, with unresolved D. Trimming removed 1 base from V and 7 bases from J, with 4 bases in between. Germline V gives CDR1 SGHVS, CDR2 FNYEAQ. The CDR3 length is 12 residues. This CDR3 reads CASSLVNGELFF. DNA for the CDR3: TGTGCCAGCAGCTTAGTTAACGGGGAGCTGTTTTTT.

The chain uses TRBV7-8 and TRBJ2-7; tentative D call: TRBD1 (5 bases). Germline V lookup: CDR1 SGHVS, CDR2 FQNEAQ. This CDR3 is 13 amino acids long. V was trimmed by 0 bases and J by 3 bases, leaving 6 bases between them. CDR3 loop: CASSLAQGYEQYF. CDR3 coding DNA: TGTGCCAGCAGCTTAGCCCAGGGCTACGAGCAGTACTTC.

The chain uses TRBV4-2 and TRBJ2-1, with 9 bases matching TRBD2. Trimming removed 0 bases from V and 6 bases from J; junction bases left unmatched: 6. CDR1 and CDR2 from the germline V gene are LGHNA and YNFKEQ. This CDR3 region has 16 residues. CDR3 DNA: TGTGCCAGCAGCCAAGACTGGGCGGGGGGGATCAATGAGCAGTTCTTC. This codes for CASSQDWAGGINEQFF.

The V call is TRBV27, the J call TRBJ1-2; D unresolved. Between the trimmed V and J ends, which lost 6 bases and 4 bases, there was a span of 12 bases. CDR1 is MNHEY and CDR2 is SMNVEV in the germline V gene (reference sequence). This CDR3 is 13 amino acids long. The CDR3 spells CASSPSSIYGYTF. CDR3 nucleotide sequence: TGTGCCAGCAGCCCATCCTCCATCTATGGCTACACCTTC.

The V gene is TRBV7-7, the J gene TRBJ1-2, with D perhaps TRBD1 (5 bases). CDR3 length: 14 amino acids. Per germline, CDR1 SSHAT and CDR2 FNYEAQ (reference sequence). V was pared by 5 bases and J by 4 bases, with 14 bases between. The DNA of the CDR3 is TGTGCCAGCAGCCCACTCGGGGGAGGCTATGGCTACACCTTC. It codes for CASSPLGGGYGYTF. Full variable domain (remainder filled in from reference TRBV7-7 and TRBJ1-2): GAGVSQSPRYKVTKRGQDVTLRCDPISSHATLYWYQQALGQGPEFLTYFNYEAQPDKSGLPSDRFSAERPEGSISTLTIQRTEQRDSAMYRCASSPLGGGYGYTFGSGTRLTVV.

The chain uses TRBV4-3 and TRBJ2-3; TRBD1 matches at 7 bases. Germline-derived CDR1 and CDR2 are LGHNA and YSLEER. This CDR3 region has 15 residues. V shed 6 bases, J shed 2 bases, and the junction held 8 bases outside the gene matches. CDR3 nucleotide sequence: TGCGCCAGCAGTCAGGGGGACAGCCCCACAGATACGCAGTATTTT. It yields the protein CASSQGDSPTDTQYF.